This T cell receptor beta chain was obtained from a study of blood T cells in healthy people across ages. Study findings and constraints: Higher diversity, along with more naive CD4+ cells, distinguished long-lived donors from aged donors.

Isolated PBMCs totaled at least 6.5 million in each sample. Primers used in a second PCR of about 6 to 11 cycles were a sample-barcoded 5' primer and a J-beta primer mix. MiXCR, run by TCRdb on the 5' RACE reads, gives a single entry per CDR3 protein. The sample contains about 800,000 distinct CDR3 sequences, roughly 60% of which appear only once. This clonotype was seen a few times. The antigen is not known. CDR3 size: 13 residues. The germline gives CDR1 MNHEY, CDR2 SMNVEV (reference sequence). Trimming cost V 5 bases and J 9 bases; bases outside gene matches: 7. The chain carries TRBV27 and TRBJ2-3; 8 bases fit TRBD1. Sequencing was carried out using blood. The source of this sequence is a man aged 25-45 years in good health. Here the CDR3 DNA reads TGTGCCAGCAGTCCCCCGGACAGGGCGACGCAGTATTTT. Translating gives CASSPPDRATQYF.